These 16 T cell receptor beta chains originate from one sample sequenced in a study of T cell responses to AZD1222 COVID-19 vaccine. The repertoire was sequenced with immunoSEQ multiplex PCR; TCRdb's copy has only in-frame clones and lacks some. The table has approximately 130,000 clones, roughly 88% seen once. Material: peripheral blood, obtained on day 0 of AZD1222 vaccination. All receptors derive from an adult in good health.

This chain uses TRBV12-2 with TRBJ2-3; the table's D call, TRBD2, has no DNA check behind it. TRBV12-2 is listed as a pseudogene. The length of the CDR3 is 15 residues. CDR3 sequence reads: CASPRTYEGTDTQYF. The DNA of the CDR3 is TGTGCAAGTCCTAGGACTTATGAGGGCACAGATACGCAGTATTTT.

The chain couples TRBV30 to TRBJ2-1; D unclear. The CDR3 spans 11 residues. CDR1 GTSNPN and CDR2 SVGIG come from the germline V gene (reference sequence). Between the trimmed V and J ends, which lost 3 bases and 1 base, there was a span of 1 base. The CDR3: CAWRSYNEQFF. The CDR3 nucleotides read TGTGCCTGGAGGTCCTACAATGAGCAGTTCTTC. The full variable domain, with the rest looked up from reference TRBV30 and TRBJ2-1, is SQTIHQWPATLVQPVGSPLSLECTVEGTSNPNLYWYRQAAGRGLQLLFYSVGIGQISSEVPQNLSASRPQDRQFILSSKKLLLSDSGFYLCAWRSYNEQFFGPGTRLTVL.

The gene calls are TRBV29-1 and TRBJ2-5, with 8 nucleotides matching TRBD2. J lost 9 bases, V lost 4 bases, and 16 bases had no gene match. The CDR3 spans 15 residues. CDR1 and CDR2 (germline): SQVTM, ANQGSEA. In nucleotides, the CDR3 is TGCAGCGTTGTCAAAGCGGGGGCATTTAGTTGGGCCCAGTACTTC. Amino acids: CSVVKAGAFSWAQYF.

The rearrangement links TRBV28 to TRBJ1-5; 7 bases match TRBD1. Germline CDR1 is MDHEN and CDR2 is SYDVKM. The CDR3 is 16 amino acids. J was trimmed by 4 bases and V by 6 bases; bases with no gene match: 12. This CDR3 reads CASRSRPGRGNQPQHF. The CDR3 bases are TGTGCCAGCAGGTCCCGCCCGGGCAGGGGGAATCAGCCCCAGCATTTT.

This clone was picked up one time. The J gene is TRBJ2-5, the V gene TRBV11-3; maybe TRBD1 (5 bases). V lost 5 bases and J lost 5, with 15 bases in between. The CDR3 is 14 amino acids. Germline V gene sequence: CDR1 SGHNT, CDR2 YENEEA. For the CDR3, the DNA is TGTGCCAGCAGCGGATGGACACCGAGGGAGACCCAGTACTTC. This encodes CASSGWTPRETQYF. The full variable domain, rest sourced from reference TRBV11-3 and TRBJ2-5, is EAGVVQSPRYKIIEKKQPVAFWCNPISGHNTLYWYLQNLGQGPELLIRYENEEAVDDSQLPKDRFSAERLKGVDSTLKIQPAELGDSAVYLCASSGWTPRETQYFGPGTRLLVL.

The rearrangement joins TRBV21-1 to TRBJ1-4. TRBV21-1 is annotated as a pseudogene. CDR3 length: 15 amino acids. CDR3 protein: CASSKGIATNEKLFF. The CDR3 DNA reads as TGTGCCAGCAGCAAAGGTATTGCAACTAATGAAAAACTGTTTTTT.

The chain employs TRBV24-1 and TRBJ1-5; unclear D gene. Per germline, CDR1 KGHDR and CDR2 SFDVKD. Trimming left V 1 base short and J 4 bases short, with 7 bases between. The CDR3 loop spans 14 amino acids. The CDR3 DNA follows: TGTGCCACCAGTGATTTCCCATCAAATCAGCCCCAGCATTTT. Its translation is CATSDFPSNQPQHF.

J is TRBJ2-7 and V is TRBV6-5; D is undetermined. The CDR3 extends over 14 amino acids. Germline CDR1 MNHEY, CDR2 SVGAGI. V lost 7 bases, J lost 3 bases, and 16 bases lay in between. CDR3 DNA: TGTGCCAGCAAATCGTCGTACCCTTACTACGAGCAGTACTTC. It translates to CASKSSYPYYEQYF.

The rearrangement uses TRBV3-1 (or the pseudogene TRBV3-2) and TRBJ2-2; D is uncertain. The length of the CDR3 is 14 residues. With 4 bases removed from V and 4 bases from J, the gap between germline ends came to 10 bases. Germline-derived CDR1 and CDR2 are LGHDT and YNNKEL (reference sequence). CDR3 in amino acids: CASSRLLGTGELFF. CDR3 in DNA: TGTGCCAGCAGCCGCCTACTGGGCACCGGGGAGCTGTTTTTT.

This rearrangement joins TRBV7-9 to TRBJ2-5; D possibly corresponds to TRBD1 (6 bases). CDR1 is SEHNR and CDR2 is FQNEAQ in the germline V gene (reference sequence). The CDR3 totals 14 residues. V dropped 3 bases and J dropped 2 bases, with 10 bases sitting between them. This CDR3 reads CASSFGDTQETQYF. In DNA, the CDR3 is TGTGCCAGCAGCTTCGGGGACACTCAAGAGACCCAGTACTTC.

The rearrangement joins TRBV6-1 to TRBJ1-2; D not certain. The CDR3 has 13 residues. Deletions cut 2 bases from V and 7 bases from J, with 11 bases between. Germline loops: CDR1 MNHNS, CDR2 SASEGT. The CDR3 region has the DNA TGTGCCAGCAGTGAAAACAAGAAAGGTGGCTACACCTTC. This gives the protein CASSENKKGGYTF.

The genes are TRBV19 and TRBJ1-1, with a tentative D call TRBD1 (5 bases). Trimming took 7 bases from V and 11 from J, leaving 20 bases between them. The length of the CDR3 is 13 residues. The germline V gene has CDR1 LNHDA and CDR2 SQIVND (reference sequence). The CDR3 region has the DNA TGTGCCAGTACCCTCCCGGGGGGTGTAGTTGCTTTCTTT. This gives the protein CASTLPGGVVAFF.

The count of this clone is one. The chain uses TRBV6-5 and TRBJ2-7; 7 nucleotides agree with TRBD1. Looked up from germline, CDR1 is MNHEY and CDR2 is SVGAGI. The ends lost 7 bases at V and 0 bases at J; junction bases unmatched: 6. The CDR3 length is 14 residues. The CDR3 loop reads CASTLRDSSYEQYF. The CDR3 region has the DNA TGTGCCAGCACCCTCCGGGACAGCTCCTACGAGCAGTACTTC.

This clone was found once. The chain carries TRBV7-2 and TRBJ1-1; unclear D gene. CDR3 length equals 14 residues. V lost 6 bases, J lost 7 bases, and 18 bases lay in between. CDR1 is SGHTA, CDR2 FQGNSA, per germline. CDR3 amino acids: CASSLNRGVGEAFF. CDR3 nucleotide sequence: TGTGCCAGCAGTTTAAACCGTGGGGTAGGTGAAGCTTTCTTT. Combining the CDR3 with reference TRBV7-2 and TRBJ1-1 gives the whole variable domain GAGVSQSPSNKVTEKGKDVELRCDPISGHTALYWYRQSLGQGLEFLIYFQGNSAPDKSGLPSDRFSAERTGGSVSTLTIQRTQQEDSAVYLCASSLNRGVGEAFFGQGTRLTVV.

This clone was detected a few times. The V call is TRBV11-3, the J call TRBJ2-7; D not certain. Trimming removed 6 bases at V and 0 bases at J, with 3 bases between. Germline assignment: CDR1 SGHNT and CDR2 YENEEA. This CDR3 is built from 11 residues. CDR3 protein: CASRTSYEQYF. The CDR3 DNA follows: TGTGCCAGCAGAACCTCCTACGAGCAGTACTTC.

The chain links TRBV11-2 to TRBJ1-2, with a possible D match to TRBD1 (6 bases). The CDR3 runs to 15 residues. Germline V CDR1 and CDR2: SGHAT, FQNNGV. Trimming stripped 4 bases from V and 8 bases from J, with 20 bases between. The CDR3 DNA follows: TGTGCCAGCAGCTCTTATGGGGGACAACGGGGCGGCTACACCTTC. This translates into CASSSYGGQRGGYTF.